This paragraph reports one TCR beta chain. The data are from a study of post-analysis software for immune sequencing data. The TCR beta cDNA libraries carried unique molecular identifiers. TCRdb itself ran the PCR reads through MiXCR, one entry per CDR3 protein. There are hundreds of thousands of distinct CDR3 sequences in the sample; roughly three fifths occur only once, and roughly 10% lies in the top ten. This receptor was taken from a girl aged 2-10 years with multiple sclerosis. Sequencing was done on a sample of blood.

The CDR3 region is CATSRDGYNYGYTF. CDR3 bases: TGTGCCACCAGCAGAGATGGGTATAACTATGGCTACACCTTC. The J gene is TRBJ1-2, the V gene TRBV15; the D is unclear. The CDR3 has 14 amino acids. The germline V gene has CDR1 LNHNV and CDR2 YYDKDF (reference sequence). Trimming left V 0 bases short and J 1 base short, with 6 bases between.